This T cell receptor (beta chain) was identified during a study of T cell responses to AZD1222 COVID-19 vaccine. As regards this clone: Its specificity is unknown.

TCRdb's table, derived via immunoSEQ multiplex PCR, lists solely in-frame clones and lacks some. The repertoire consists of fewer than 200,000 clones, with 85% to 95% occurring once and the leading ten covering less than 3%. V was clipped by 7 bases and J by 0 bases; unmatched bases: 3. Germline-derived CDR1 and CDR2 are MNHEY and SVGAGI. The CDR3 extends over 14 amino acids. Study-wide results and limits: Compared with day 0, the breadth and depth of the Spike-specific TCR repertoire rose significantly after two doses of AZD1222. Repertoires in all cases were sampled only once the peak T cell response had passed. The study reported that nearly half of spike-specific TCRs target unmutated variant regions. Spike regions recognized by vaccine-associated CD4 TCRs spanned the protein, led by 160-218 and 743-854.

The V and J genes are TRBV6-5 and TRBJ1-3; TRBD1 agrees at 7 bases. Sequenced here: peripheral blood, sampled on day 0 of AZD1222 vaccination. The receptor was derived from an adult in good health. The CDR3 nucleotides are TGTGCCAGCACCCGACAGGGCTCTGGAAACACCATATATTTT. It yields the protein CASTRQGSGNTIYF.